Listed below are T cell receptor beta chains from one sample, sequenced in a study of blood T cells in healthy people across ages. TCRdb itself ran the 5' RACE reads through MiXCR, one entry per CDR3 protein. The table records some 800,000 distinct CDR3 sequences, 25% of them present only once. The data were also submitted as part of a second study, on T cells of mothers and their children.

Sequencing used blood. The origin of the receptors is a boy aged 5-17 years in good health. Each CDR3 is given with its conserved first and last residue. Each record gives: J gene, D gene, V gene, clone size, CDR3 protein, CDR3 DNA. A D gene is named only where the DNA matches it firmly. Not every row has a clone size; where given, it reads once, few, many or a size class.

TRBJ2-7 | NA | TRBV7-9 | NA | CASSLLGASYEQYF | TGTGCCAGCAGCTTATTGGGGGCCTCCTACGAGCAGTACTTC
TRBJ1-1 | TRBD1 | TRBV11-2 | few | CASSSQGSANTEAFF | TGTGCCAGCAGCTCACAGGGGTCGGCGAACACTGAAGCTTTCTTT
TRBJ2-3 | TRBD2 | TRBV20-1 | few | CSAASGTADTQYF | TGCAGTGCTGCCAGCGGGACGGCAGATACGCAGTATTTT
TRBJ1-1 | NA | TRBV29-1 | NA | CSVVGGTEAFF | TGCAGCGTTGTAGGAGGGACTGAAGCTTTCTTT
TRBJ2-7 | NA | TRBV6-1 | NA | CASSDRGSLSSYEQYF | TGTGCCAGCAGCGACCGGGGCAGTTTGAGCTCCTACGAGCAGTACTTC
TRBJ2-4 | NA | TRBV12-3/TRBV12-4 | NA | CASLMGGDWGNIQYF | TGTGCCAGTCTTATGGGCGGGGATTGGGGAAACATTCAGTACTTC
TRBJ2-7 | NA | TRBV20-1 | few | CSANGPQGEQYF | TGCAGTGCTAACGGGCCCCAGGGCGAGCAGTACTTC
TRBJ1-2 | NA | TRBV29-1 | few | CSVGTDYYGYTF | TGCAGCGTCGGGACGGATTACTATGGCTACACCTTC
TRBJ2-3 | TRBD2 | TRBV3-1 | few | CASSPVAGAGTDTQYF | TGTGCCAGCAGCCCCGTAGCGGGGGCCGGCACAGATACGCAGTATTTT
TRBJ2-3 | TRBD2 | TRBV20-1 | few | CSARDRGGSPDTQYF | TGCAGTGCTAGAGATCGGGGCGGGAGTCCAGATACGCAGTATTTT
TRBJ2-3 | NA | TRBV20-1 | NA | CSARMYPPGGTDTQYF | TGCAGTGCTAGGATGTACCCCCCGGGGGGCACAGATACGCAGTATTTT
TRBJ1-3 | TRBD1 | TRBV20-1 | few | CSAREDRAVWNTIYF | TGCAGTGCTAGGGAGGACAGGGCAGTTTGGAACACCATATATTTT
TRBJ1-2 | NA | TRBV7-9 | few | CASSPNHIQGPEGYGYTF | TGTGCCAGCAGCCCCAACCACATTCAGGGCCCCGAGGGCTATGGCTACACCTTC
TRBJ2-1 | NA | TRBV29-1 | NA | CRYNEQFF | TGCAGATACAACGAGCAGTTCTTC
TRBJ1-1 | NA | TRBV28 | NA | CASSVRFTEAFF | TGTGCCAGCAGTGTCCGCTTCACTGAAGCTTTCTTT
TRBJ2-3 | NA | TRBV7-9 | few | CASSSLAGTQYF | TGTGCCAGCAGCTCCCTGGCGGGAACGCAGTATTTT
TRBJ2-6 | NA | TRBV3-1 | NA | CASSQIRGWGPGANVMTF | NA
TRBJ1-4 | TRBD1 | TRBV7-9 | NA | CASSDRDREVSEDEKLFF | TGTGCCAGCAGCGACCGGGACAGGGAGGTTTCTGAGGATGAAAAACTGTTTTTT
TRBJ2-5 | NA | TRBV5-5 | NA | CASSLPLGVRETQYF | TGTGCCAGCAGCTTACCCCTAGGGGTTCGGGAGACCCAGTACTTC
TRBJ1-1 | NA | TRBV5-1 | few | CASKVDMNTEAFF | TGCGCCAGCAAAGTAGACATGAACACTGAAGCTTTCTTT
TRBJ2-4 | NA | TRBV20-1 | few | CSARKVSENIQYF | TGCAGTGCTAGAAAGGTTTCTGAAAACATTCAGTACTTC
TRBJ1-5 | NA | TRBV6-6 | NA | CASSYLGSNQPQHF | TGTGCCAGCAGTTACCTCGGTAGCAATCAGCCCCAGCATTTT
TRBJ2-3 | NA | TRBV20-1 | many | CSASPLTDTQYF | TGCAGTGCTTCGCCCCTGACAGATACGCAGTATTTT
TRBJ1-4 | TRBD1 | TRBV5-1 | few | CASSSTGQSEKLFF | TGCGCCAGCAGCTCGACAGGGCAAAGTGAAAAACTGTTTTTT
TRBJ2-7 | NA | TRBV28 | few | CASSYGNYYEQYF | TGTGCCAGCAGTTACGGCAACTACTACGAGCAGTACTTC
TRBJ2-5 | NA | TRBV28 | NA | CASSLTAAQETQYF | TGTGCCAGCAGTTTAACGGCAGCCCAAGAGACCCAGTACTTC
TRBJ1-5 | NA | TRBV27 | many | CASSSNPVSNQPQHF | TGTGCCAGCAGTTCGAATCCTGTCTCAAATCAGCCCCAGCATTTT
TRBJ2-1 | TRBD2 | TRBV27 | NA | CASSSSGAASYNEQFF | TGTGCCAGCAGTTCGAGCGGGGCGGCGTCCTACAATGAGCAGTTCTTC
TRBJ1-1 | NA | TRBV28 | NA | CASTILAGGGTEAFF | TGTGCCAGCACAATTTTGGCGGGGGGCGGGACTGAAGCTTTCTTT
TRBJ1-1 | NA | TRBV28 | NA | CASSLYGGRDTEAFF | TGTGCCAGCAGTTTATACGGGGGGCGGGACACTGAAGCTTTCTTT
TRBJ2-1 | NA | TRBV28 | few | CASSFEGSSYNEQFF | TGTGCCAGCAGTTTTGAGGGGAGCTCCTACAATGAGCAGTTCTTC